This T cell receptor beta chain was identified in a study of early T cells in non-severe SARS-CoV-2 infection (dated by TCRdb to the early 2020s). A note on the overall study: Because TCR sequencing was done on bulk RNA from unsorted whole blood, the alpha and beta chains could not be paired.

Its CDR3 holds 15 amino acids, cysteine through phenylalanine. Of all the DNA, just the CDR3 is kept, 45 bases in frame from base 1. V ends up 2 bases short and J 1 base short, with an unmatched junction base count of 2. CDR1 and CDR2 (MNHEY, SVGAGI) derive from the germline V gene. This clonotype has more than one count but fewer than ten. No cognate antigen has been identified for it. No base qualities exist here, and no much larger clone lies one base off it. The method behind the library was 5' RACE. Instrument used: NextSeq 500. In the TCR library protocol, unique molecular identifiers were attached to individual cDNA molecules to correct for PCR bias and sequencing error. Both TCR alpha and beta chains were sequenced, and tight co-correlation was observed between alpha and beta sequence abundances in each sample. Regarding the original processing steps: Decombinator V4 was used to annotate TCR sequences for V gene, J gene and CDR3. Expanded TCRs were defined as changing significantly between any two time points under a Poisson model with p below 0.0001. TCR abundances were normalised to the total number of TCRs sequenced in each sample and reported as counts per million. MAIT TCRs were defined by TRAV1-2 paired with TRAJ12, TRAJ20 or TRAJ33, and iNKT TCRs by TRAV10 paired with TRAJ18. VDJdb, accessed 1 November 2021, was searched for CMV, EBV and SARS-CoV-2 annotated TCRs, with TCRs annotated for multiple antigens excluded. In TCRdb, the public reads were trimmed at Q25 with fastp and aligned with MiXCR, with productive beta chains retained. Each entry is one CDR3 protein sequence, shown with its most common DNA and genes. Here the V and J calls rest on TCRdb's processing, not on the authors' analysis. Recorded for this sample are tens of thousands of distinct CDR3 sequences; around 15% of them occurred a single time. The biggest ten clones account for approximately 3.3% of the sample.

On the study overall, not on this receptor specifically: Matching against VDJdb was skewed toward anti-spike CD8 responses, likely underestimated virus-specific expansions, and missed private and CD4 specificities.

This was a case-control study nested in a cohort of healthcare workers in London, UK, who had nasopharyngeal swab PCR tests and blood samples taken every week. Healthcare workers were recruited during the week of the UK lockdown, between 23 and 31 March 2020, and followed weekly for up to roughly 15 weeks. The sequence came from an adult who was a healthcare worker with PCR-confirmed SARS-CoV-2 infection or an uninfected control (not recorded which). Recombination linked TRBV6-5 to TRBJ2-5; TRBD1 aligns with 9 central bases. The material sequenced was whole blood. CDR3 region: CASSYGGQGQETQYF. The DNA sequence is TGTGCCAGCAGTTACGGGGGACAGGGCCAAGAGACCCAGTACTTC.